The TCR beta chain described here comes from a study of blood T cells in healthy people across ages. Germline CDR1 and CDR2: MDHEN and SYDVKM. The CDR3 is 12 residues long. The germline V and J ends were trimmed by 7 bases and 12 bases, with 13 bases remaining between them. Researchers collected approximately 9.5 milliliters of peripheral blood from every single donor. Total RNA extracted from each sample amounted to at least 5.5 micrograms. Study findings and constraints: Diversity was estimated from one million T cells, and these estimates were considered underestimates.

With a J-beta primer mix and a sample-barcoded 5' primer, a second PCR ran about 6 to 11 cycles. TCRdb called the 5' RACE reads again in MiXCR, with one record for every CDR3 protein. The table has some 780,000 distinct CDR3 sequences, 56% seen once. Remarks on this clonotype: Its matching antigen is unknown.

The V call is TRBV28, the J call TRBJ1-6; D is possibly TRBD1 (5 bases). The sequencing input was blood. This clonotype was sampled from a man aged 35 to 55 in good health. CDR3 nucleotides: TGTGCCAGCACCTCGGTCAGGGAACCCCTCCACTTT. It codes for CASTSVREPLHF. The variable domain in full, completed from reference TRBV28 and TRBJ1-6, reads DVKVTQSSRYLVKRTGEKVFLECVQDMDHENMFWYRQDPGLGLRLIYFSYDVKMKEKGDIPEGYSVSREKKERFSLILESASTNQTSMYLCASTSVREPLHFGNGTRLTVT.